These 31 T cell receptor beta chains were all obtained from the same sample, sequenced in a study of cytomegalovirus exposure and HLA in healthy donors. The study ran its PCR with 60 Vbeta and 13 Jbeta primers. Profiled with immunoSEQ multiplex PCR; TCRdb holds only in-frame clones, not every one. The listing records some 120,000 clones. What was sequenced was PBMCs. The origin of the receptors is a man in his late teens or twenties in good health and CMV-seronegative.

CDR3 amino acids: CASSPPGLKQYGYTF. The CDR3 nucleotides read TGTGCCAGCTCACCACCGGGACTCAAGCAGTATGGCTACACCTTC. The rearrangement joins TRBV18 to TRBJ1-2; TRBD1 might be the D (5 bases). V was pared by 0 bases and J by 5 bases, with 13 bases between. The CDR3 has 15 amino acids. Per the germline V gene, CDR1 is KGHSH and CDR2 is LQKENI.

This sequence joins TRBV4-1 and TRBJ2-5; TRBD2 agrees at 11 bases. The CDR3 sequence is 15 residues long. J gave up 7 bases and V 0 bases, and 4 bases lay outside the gene matches. CDR1 and CDR2 (germline): MGHRA, YSYEKL. The CDR3 DNA reads TGCGCCAGCAGCCAAGACGGGGGGACTAGCGGGACCCAGTACTTC. Translated, it gives CASSQDGGTSGTQYF.

V usage is TRBV6-1 and J usage is TRBJ1-5; TRBD1 matches at 8 bases. CDR3 length: 18 residues. The V segment lost 4 bases and the J segment 0 bases; nucleotides outside the gene matches: 11. Germline V lookup: CDR1 MNHNS, CDR2 SASEGT. CDR3 DNA sequence: TGTGCCAGCAGTGGCGGACAGGGAGGCGGGTATAGCAATCAGCCCCAGCATTTT. Translated: CASSGGQGGGYSNQPQHF.

The chain is built from TRBV6-5 and TRBJ1-4; 10 bases align to TRBD1. CDR3 length: 15 amino acids. Germline lookup yields CDR1 MNHEY and CDR2 SVGAGI. Trimming took 6 bases from V and 7 from J; bases not matched to a gene: 8. This CDR3 is CASSSLWDRGEKLFF. For the CDR3, the DNA is TGTGCCAGCAGCTCCCTTTGGGACAGGGGTGAAAAACTGTTTTTT.

V is TRBV29-1 and J is TRBJ2-7; D might be TRBD1 (5 bases). Germline V gene sequence: CDR1 SQVTM, CDR2 ANQGSEA. Trimming cost V 6 bases and J 5 bases, with 17 bases left between them. This CDR3 comprises 13 residues. The chain's CDR3 is CSVMATARNEQYF. The DNA for the CDR3 is TGCAGCGTGATGGCGACAGCTCGGAACGAGCAGTACTTC.

V and J are TRBV15 and TRBJ2-7, with 7 bases identical to TRBD1. There are 15 residues in the CDR3. From germline, CDR1 is LNHNV and CDR2 YYDKDF (reference sequence). Germline trimming cut 2 bases from V and 3 bases from J; bases unmatched to any gene: 7. This chain's CDR3 is CATSRSKGAGYEQYF. For the CDR3, the DNA is TGTGCCACCAGCAGAAGTAAGGGGGCAGGCTACGAGCAGTACTTC.

The chain joins TRBV5-4 to TRBJ2-5, with TRBD2 matching 9 bases. Germline CDR1 is SGHNT and CDR2 is YYREEE (reference sequence). CDR3 length: 14 residues. The J segment lost 4 bases and the V segment lost 4 bases, leaving 5 bases of the junction unmatched. The CDR3, as DNA: TGTGCCAGCAGCCGTAGCGGGGGAGGAGAGACCCAGTACTTC. Translation: CASSRSGGGETQYF.

The chain joins TRBV18 to TRBJ2-2, with TRBD1 matching over 7 bases. Germline assignment: CDR1 KGHSH and CDR2 LQKENI. The V and J ends lost 6 bases and 1 base, in that order; junction bases with no gene match: 8. CDR3 length: 16 amino acids. The DNA of the CDR3 is TGTGCCAGCTCGACCTCGGGACAGCAGAACACCGGGGAGCTGTTTTTT. Translated, it gives CASSTSGQQNTGELFF.

The rearrangement joins TRBV7-9 to TRBJ1-1; D gene ambiguous. The CDR3 has 14 amino acids. Per the germline V gene, CDR1 is SEHNR and CDR2 is FQNEAQ (reference sequence). V lost 7 bases to trimming and J lost 6 bases, with 18 bases between them. The CDR3, as DNA: TGTGCCAGCAACCCACCTGGGAGGGTCTCTGAAGCTTTCTTT. Protein: CASNPPGRVSEAFF.

As for this clone: Mismatch with germline at one junction end may stem from a read error. The chain carries TRBV7-7 and TRBJ2-3; TRBD2 is a possible D gene (6 bases). The germline CDR1 and CDR2 sequences are SSHAT and FNYEAQ (reference sequence). CDR3 length: 16 amino acids. The CDR3 reads CASSSLALGVTDTQYF. Written as DNA, the CDR3 is TGTGCTAGCAGCTCACTAGCCTTGGGGGTGACAGATACGCAGTATTTT.

The chain joins TRBV5-1 to TRBJ2-3, with TRBD2 matching over 8 bases. V gave up 5 bases and J gave up 7 bases; unmatched junction bases: 9. Germline assignment: CDR1 SGHRS and CDR2 YFSETQ. CDR3 length: 14 residues. CDR3 sequence (DNA): TGCGCCAGCAGGTCGGGACTAGAGCTACATACGCAGTATTTT. Protein sequence: CASRSGLELHTQYF.

The chain joins TRBV5-1 to TRBJ1-1, with D tentatively TRBD1 (5 bases). The CDR3 runs 16 residues. Germline V gene sequence: CDR1 SGHRS, CDR2 YFSETQ. The V end lost 0 bases, the J end lost 5 bases, and 17 bases lay between the germline ends. The DNA for the CDR3 is TGCGCCAGCAGCTTGGGGGGCTCGGGGGTGGGGACTGAAGCTTTCTTT. Its protein product is CASSLGGSGVGTEAFF.

The V and J genes are TRBV5-4 and TRBJ2-7, with TRBD1 matching over 8 bases. CDR1 SGHNT and CDR2 YYREEE come from the germline V gene (reference sequence). This CDR3 region has 14 residues. J gave up 3 bases and V 4 bases, and 6 bases lay outside the gene matches. CDR3 nucleotide sequence: TGTGCCAGCAGCGCATGGGACAGGAACTACGAGCAGTACTTC. It is translated as CASSAWDRNYEQYF.

The rearrangement uses TRBV18 and TRBJ1-1; TRBD1 might be the D (6 bases). Between the trimmed V and J ends, which lost 2 bases and 11 bases, there was a span of 12 bases. CDR3 length: 12 amino acids. The germline V gene encodes CDR1 KGHSH and CDR2 LQKENI. Here the CDR3 reads CASSPAQGKAFF. DNA for the CDR3: TGTGCCAGCTCACCAGCTCAGGGGAAGGCTTTCTTT.

J is TRBJ1-2 and V is TRBV5-1; perhaps TRBD1 as D (5 bases). Germline CDR1 reads SGHRS; CDR2 reads YFSETQ. The CDR3 sequence is 13 residues long. The V gene lost 4 bases and the J gene lost 7 bases, with 14 bases spanning the gap. The CDR3 spells CASSQDTFGGYTF. In DNA form, the CDR3 reads TGCGCCAGCAGCCAGGACACCTTCGGTGGCTACACCTTC.

The chain uses TRBV5-1 and TRBJ2-5, with TRBD1 as a possible D gene (7 bases). CDR1 is SGHRS, CDR2 YFSETQ, per germline. Deletions cut 3 bases from V and 5 bases from J, with 14 bases between. There are 14 residues in the CDR3. The DNA for the CDR3 is TGCGCCAGCAGCTCCACGACAGGGAGGGAGACCCAGTACTTC. Its protein product is CASSSTTGRETQYF.

The chain combines TRBV5-1 with TRBJ2-6; 8 nucleotides match TRBD1. V shed 3 bases, J shed 4 bases, and the junction held 9 bases outside the gene matches. The CDR3 sequence is 17 residues long. Per germline, CDR1 SGHRS and CDR2 YFSETQ. The CDR3 here is CASSSPRQGIGANVLTF. The CDR3 region has the DNA TGCGCCAGCAGCTCCCCAAGACAGGGGATCGGGGCCAACGTCCTGACTTTC.

This rearrangement joins TRBV6-6 to TRBJ1-4; the D gene is possibly TRBD1 (6 bases). Germline CDR1 is MNHNY and CDR2 is SVGAGI (reference sequence). The CDR3 has 14 amino acids. V lost 4 bases, J lost 5 bases, and 11 bases lay in between. The CDR3 here is CASSLQGGNEKLFF. The CDR3, as DNA: TGTGCCAGCAGTTTACAGGGCGGGAATGAAAAACTGTTTTTT.

In regard to this clone: One junction end does not reproduce the germline sequence, and a read error may be involved. This chain joins TRBV9 and TRBJ1-2; perhaps TRBD1 as D (6 bases). The CDR3 runs 12 residues. The germline gives CDR1 SGDLS, CDR2 YYNGEE. In DNA form, the CDR3 reads TGTGCCACCAGCGGGACACACTATGGCTACACCTTC. Protein sequence: CATSGTHYGYTF.

The chain links TRBV19 to TRBJ1-5, with D unclear. Germline V gene data show CDR1 as LNHDA and CDR2 as SQIVND (reference sequence). V lost 6 bases and J lost 1, with 7 bases in between. CDR3 size: 13 residues. The CDR3 sequence: CASRDWSNQPQHF. DNA for the CDR3: TGTGCCAGTAGGGACTGGAGCAATCAGCCCCAGCATTTT.

The chain uses TRBV5-1 and TRBJ2-7; TRBD1 agrees at 7 bases. The CDR3 loop spans 12 amino acids. J lost 4 bases, V lost 7 bases, and 5 bases had no gene match. Germline V gene lookup returns CDR1 SGHRS and CDR2 YFSETQ. In nucleotides, the CDR3 is TGCGCCAGCGGGGCACAGGGGTACGAGCAGTACTTC. Encoded protein: CASGAQGYEQYF.

By frequency, this clone is medium-sized. This rearrangement joins TRBV4-2 to TRBJ1-1, with TRBD1 matching over 7 bases. Germline V CDR1 and CDR2: LGHNA, YNFKEQ. Trimming at V came to 5 bases and at J to 4 bases, leaving 10 bases not matched to a gene. The CDR3 extends over 15 amino acids. The CDR3 is CASSLKGSGGTEAFF. For the CDR3, the DNA is TGTGCCAGCAGCTTAAAGGGATCAGGGGGCACTGAAGCTTTCTTT.

The chain uses TRBV5-1 and TRBJ2-1; 7 bases agree with TRBD2. CDR1 and CDR2 from the germline V gene are SGHRS and YFSETQ. CDR3 length: 15 amino acids. Trimming took 2 bases from V and 4 from J; bases not matched to a gene: 6. The DNA of the CDR3 is TGCGCCAGCAGCTTCCGGGCGGGAGTTTACAATGAGCAGTTCTTC. Translated: CASSFRAGVYNEQFF.

V and J are TRBV10-1 and TRBJ2-1; TRBD2 is a possible D gene (6 bases). Looked up from germline, CDR1 is WNHNN and CDR2 is SYGVQD (reference sequence). V lost 3 bases and J lost 6, with 15 bases in between. This CDR3 region has 15 residues. CDR3 loop: CASSDMGGPSNEQFF. The CDR3 region has the DNA TGCGCCAGCAGTGATATGGGGGGTCCTTCCAATGAGCAGTTCTTC.

The chain uses TRBV19 and TRBJ1-2; TRBD1 matches 8 bases. This CDR3 has 15 residues. J was trimmed by 4 bases and V by 3 bases; bases with no gene match: 7. Germline values: CDR1 LNHDA, CDR2 SQIVND (reference sequence). The CDR3 sequence: CASSIGTGAAYGYTF. Written as DNA, the CDR3 is TGTGCCAGTAGTATCGGGACAGGTGCTGCCTATGGCTACACCTTC. Variable domain in full (rest from reference TRBV19 and TRBJ1-2): DGGITQSPKYLFRKEGQNVTLSCEQNLNHDAMYWYRQDPGQGLRLIYYSQIVNDFQKGDIAEGYSVSREKKESFPLTVTSAQKNPTAFYLCASSIGTGAAYGYTFGSGTRLTVV.

This chain uses TRBV5-5 with TRBJ1-3, with TRBD1 identical over 9 bases. The J segment lost 7 bases and the V segment lost 3 bases, leaving 8 bases of the junction unmatched. Looked up from germline, CDR1 is SGHKS and CDR2 is YYEKEE (reference sequence). The CDR3 consists of 15 residues. The CDR3 DNA is TGTGCCAGCAGCTCAACTGGGACAGGGCTGAACACCATATATTTT. Translated, it gives CASSSTGTGLNTIYF.

The gene calls are TRBV7-6 and TRBJ2-3, with D tentatively TRBD1 (6 bases). Trimming cost V 2 bases and J 4 bases, with 10 bases left between them. CDR1 and CDR2 (germline): SGHVS, FNYEAQ. The CDR3 is made up of 14 amino acids. Here the CDR3 reads CASSLRQAADTQYF. For the CDR3, the DNA is TGTGCCAGCAGCTTACGACAGGCCGCAGATACGCAGTATTTT.

V and J are TRBV6-1 and TRBJ2-3; TRBD1 agrees at 10 bases. CDR1 is MNHNS and CDR2 is SASEGT in the germline V gene. CDR3 length: 14 residues. V was clipped by 6 bases and J by 4 bases; unmatched bases: 4. CDR3 protein: CASSRDRGPDTQYF. CDR3 DNA: TGTGCCAGCAGCCGGGACAGGGGACCAGATACGCAGTATTTT.

The V gene is TRBV19, the J gene TRBJ1-2, with D maybe TRBD1 (6 bases). This CDR3 region has 16 residues. Germline CDR1 and CDR2: LNHDA and SQIVND (reference sequence). Trimming stripped 5 bases from V and 0 bases from J, with 16 bases between. Written as DNA, the CDR3 is TGTGCCAGTAGTGGGCTAATACAGGGTGCTAACTATGGCTACACCTTC. Encoded protein: CASSGLIQGANYGYTF.

CDR3 loop: CATSRDTNQPQHF. In DNA form, the CDR3 reads TGTGCCACCAGCAGAGATACAAATCAGCCCCAGCATTTT. This rearrangement joins TRBV15 to TRBJ1-5; D not resolved. V was pared by 0 bases and J by 4 bases, with 4 bases between. The germline V gene has CDR1 LNHNV and CDR2 YYDKDF (reference sequence). The CDR3 spans 13 residues.

The DNA of the CDR3 is TGTGCCAGCAGCTTAGAGGGGACTAGGTTCAATGAGCAGTTCTTC. Its protein is CASSLEGTRFNEQFF. The chain has TRBV7-2 and TRBJ2-1; 8 nucleotides agree with TRBD2. The germline CDR1 and CDR2 sequences are SGHTA and FQGNSA. This CDR3 contains 15 residues. V lost 1 base and J lost 6; bases outside the gene matches: 5.